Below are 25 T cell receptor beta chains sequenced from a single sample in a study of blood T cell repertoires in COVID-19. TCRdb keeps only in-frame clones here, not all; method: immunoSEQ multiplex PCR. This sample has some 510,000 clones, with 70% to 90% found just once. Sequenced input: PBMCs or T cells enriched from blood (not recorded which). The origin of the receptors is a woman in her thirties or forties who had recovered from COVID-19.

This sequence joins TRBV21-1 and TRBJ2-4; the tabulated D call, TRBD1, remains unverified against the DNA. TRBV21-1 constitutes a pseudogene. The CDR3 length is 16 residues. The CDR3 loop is CASSKEYRVNGNIQYF. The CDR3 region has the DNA TGTGCCAGCAGCAAAGAGTACAGGGTAAACGGAAACATTCAGTACTTC.

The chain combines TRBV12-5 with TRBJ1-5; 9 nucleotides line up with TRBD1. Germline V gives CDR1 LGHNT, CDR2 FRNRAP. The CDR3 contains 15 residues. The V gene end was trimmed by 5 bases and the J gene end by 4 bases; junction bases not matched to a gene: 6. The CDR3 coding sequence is TGTGCTAGTGGTATTGGGACAGGGCCGAATCAGCCCCAGCATTTT. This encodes CASGIGTGPNQPQHF.

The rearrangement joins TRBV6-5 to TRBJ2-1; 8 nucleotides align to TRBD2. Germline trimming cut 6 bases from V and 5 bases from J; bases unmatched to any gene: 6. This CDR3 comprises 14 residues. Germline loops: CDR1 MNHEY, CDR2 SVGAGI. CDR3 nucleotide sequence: TGTGCCAGCAGGATACTAGCGGAGAACAATGAGCAGTTCTTC. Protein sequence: CASRILAENNEQFF.

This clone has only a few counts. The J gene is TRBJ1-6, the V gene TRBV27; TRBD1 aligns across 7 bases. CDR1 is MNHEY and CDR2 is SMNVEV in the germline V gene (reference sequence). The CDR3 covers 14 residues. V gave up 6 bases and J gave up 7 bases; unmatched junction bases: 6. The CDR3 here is CASSRGTANSPLHF. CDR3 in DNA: TGTGCCAGCAGCAGGGGGACGGCGAATTCACCCCTCCACTTT.

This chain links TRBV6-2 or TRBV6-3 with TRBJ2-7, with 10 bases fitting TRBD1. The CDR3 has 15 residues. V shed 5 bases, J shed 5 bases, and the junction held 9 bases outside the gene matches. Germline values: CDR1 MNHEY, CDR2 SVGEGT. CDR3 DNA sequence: TGTGCCAGCAGTCCGGGGGACAGGGGTTTCCACGAGCAGTACTTC. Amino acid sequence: CASSPGDRGFHEQYF.

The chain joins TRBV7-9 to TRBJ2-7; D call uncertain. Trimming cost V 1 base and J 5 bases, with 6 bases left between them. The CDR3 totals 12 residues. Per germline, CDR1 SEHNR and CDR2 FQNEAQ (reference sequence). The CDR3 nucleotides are TGTGCCAGCAGCTTAGGTTTCGACGAGCAGTACTTC. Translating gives CASSLGFDEQYF.

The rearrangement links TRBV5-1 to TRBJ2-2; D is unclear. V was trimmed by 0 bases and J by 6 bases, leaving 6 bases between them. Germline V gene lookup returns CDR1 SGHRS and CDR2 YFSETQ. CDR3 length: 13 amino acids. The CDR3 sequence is CASSLVGSGELFF. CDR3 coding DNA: TGCGCCAGCAGCTTGGTCGGGTCCGGGGAGCTGTTTTTT.

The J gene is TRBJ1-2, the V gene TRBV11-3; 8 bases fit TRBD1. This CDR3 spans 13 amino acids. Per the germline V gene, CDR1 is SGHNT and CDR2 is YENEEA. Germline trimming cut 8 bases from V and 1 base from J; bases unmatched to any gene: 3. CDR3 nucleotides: TGTGCCAGCGGGACAGGTTTTAACTATGGCTACACCTTC. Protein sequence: CASGTGFNYGYTF.

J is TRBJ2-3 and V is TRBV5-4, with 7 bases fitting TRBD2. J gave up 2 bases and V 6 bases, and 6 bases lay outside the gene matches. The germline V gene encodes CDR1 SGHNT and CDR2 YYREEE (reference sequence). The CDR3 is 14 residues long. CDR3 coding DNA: TGTGCCAGCACTGTTAGCGGGTACACAGATACGCAGTATTTT. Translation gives CASTVSGYTDTQYF.

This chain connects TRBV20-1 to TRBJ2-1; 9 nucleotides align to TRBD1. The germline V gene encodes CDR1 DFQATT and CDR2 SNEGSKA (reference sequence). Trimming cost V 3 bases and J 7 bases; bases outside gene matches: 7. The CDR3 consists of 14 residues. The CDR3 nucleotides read TGCAGTGCTAGTCGTGGGACAGGGTATAATGAGCAGTTCTTC. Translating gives CSASRGTGYNEQFF.

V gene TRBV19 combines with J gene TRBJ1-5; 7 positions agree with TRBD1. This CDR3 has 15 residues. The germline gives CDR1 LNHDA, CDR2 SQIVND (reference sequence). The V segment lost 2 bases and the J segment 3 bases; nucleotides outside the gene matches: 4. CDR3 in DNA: TGTGCCAGTAGTATACTGGGACAGTCCAATCAGCCCCAGCATTTT. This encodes CASSILGQSNQPQHF. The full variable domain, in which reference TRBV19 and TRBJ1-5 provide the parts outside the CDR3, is DGGITQSPKYLFRKEGQNVTLSCEQNLNHDAMYWYRQDPGQGLRLIYYSQIVNDFQKGDIAEGYSVSREKKESFPLTVTSAQKNPTAFYLCASSILGQSNQPQHFGDGTRLSIL.

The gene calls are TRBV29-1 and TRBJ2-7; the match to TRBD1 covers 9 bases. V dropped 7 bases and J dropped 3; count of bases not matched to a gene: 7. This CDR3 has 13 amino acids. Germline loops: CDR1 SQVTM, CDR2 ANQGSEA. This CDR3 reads CSALGQGIYEQYF. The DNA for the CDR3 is TGCAGCGCCCTCGGACAGGGGATCTACGAGCAGTACTTC.

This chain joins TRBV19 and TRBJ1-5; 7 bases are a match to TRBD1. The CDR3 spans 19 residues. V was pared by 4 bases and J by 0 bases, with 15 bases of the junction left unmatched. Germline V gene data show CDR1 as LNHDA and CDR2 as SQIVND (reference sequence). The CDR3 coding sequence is TGTGCCAGTAGTACCCCCGGAGGGACAGATGTTTATAGCAATCAGCCCCAGCATTTT. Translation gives CASSTPGGTDVYSNQPQHF.

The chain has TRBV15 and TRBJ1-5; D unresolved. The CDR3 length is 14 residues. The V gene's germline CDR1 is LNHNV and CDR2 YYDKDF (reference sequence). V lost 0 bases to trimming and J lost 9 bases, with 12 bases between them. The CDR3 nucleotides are TGTGCCACCAGCAGAGATCGGATCACTAGGCCCCAGCATTTT. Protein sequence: CATSRDRITRPQHF.

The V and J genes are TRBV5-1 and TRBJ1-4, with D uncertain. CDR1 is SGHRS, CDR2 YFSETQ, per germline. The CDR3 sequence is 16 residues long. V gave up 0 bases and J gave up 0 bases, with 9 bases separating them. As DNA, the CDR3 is TGCGCCAGCAGCTTGGGTCAGCTAGCAACTAATGAAAAACTGTTTTTT. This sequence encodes CASSLGQLATNEKLFF.

Written as DNA, the CDR3 is TGTGCCAGCAGTTACTCCCCAGGGATCCCCTACGAGCAGTACTTC. Translating it yields CASSYSPGIPYEQYF. This chain uses TRBV6-5 with TRBJ2-7; D might be TRBD1 (5 bases). The CDR3 spans 15 residues. CDR1 is MNHEY and CDR2 is SVGAGI in the germline V gene. Trimming stripped 0 bases from V and 2 bases from J, with 11 bases between.

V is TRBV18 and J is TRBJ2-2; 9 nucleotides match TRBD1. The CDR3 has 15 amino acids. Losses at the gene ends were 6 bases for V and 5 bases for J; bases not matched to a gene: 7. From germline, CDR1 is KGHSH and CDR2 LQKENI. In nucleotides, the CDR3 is TGTGCCAGCTCTCCGGACAGGGGTCGTACCGGGGAGCTGTTTTTT. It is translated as CASSPDRGRTGELFF.

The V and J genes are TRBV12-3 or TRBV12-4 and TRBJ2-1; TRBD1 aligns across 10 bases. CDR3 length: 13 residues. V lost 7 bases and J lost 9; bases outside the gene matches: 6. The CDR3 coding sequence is TGTGCCAGCACCCGGGACAGGGGTAGTGAGCAGTTCTTC. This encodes CASTRDRGSEQFF.

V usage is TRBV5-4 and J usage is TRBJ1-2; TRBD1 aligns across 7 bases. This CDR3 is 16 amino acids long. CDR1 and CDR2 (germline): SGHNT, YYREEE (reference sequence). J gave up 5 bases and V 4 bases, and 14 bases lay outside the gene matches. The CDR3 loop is CASSGRQGDLMYGYTF. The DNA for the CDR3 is TGTGCCAGCAGCGGAAGGCAGGGGGACCTTATGTATGGCTACACCTTC.

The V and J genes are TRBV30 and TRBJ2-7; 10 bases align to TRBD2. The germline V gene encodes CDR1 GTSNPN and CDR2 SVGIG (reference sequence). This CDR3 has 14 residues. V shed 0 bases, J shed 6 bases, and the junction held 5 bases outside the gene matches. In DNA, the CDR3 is TGTGCCTGGAGTGTACGAGCGGGAGGGGGCGAGCAGTACTTC. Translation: CAWSVRAGGGEQYF.

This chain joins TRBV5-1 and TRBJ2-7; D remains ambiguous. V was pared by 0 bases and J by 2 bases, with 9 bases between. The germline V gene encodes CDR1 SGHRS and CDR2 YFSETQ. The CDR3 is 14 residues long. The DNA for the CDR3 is TGCGCCAGCAGCTTGGCTGCGTTAACCTACGAGCAGTACTTC. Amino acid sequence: CASSLAALTYEQYF.

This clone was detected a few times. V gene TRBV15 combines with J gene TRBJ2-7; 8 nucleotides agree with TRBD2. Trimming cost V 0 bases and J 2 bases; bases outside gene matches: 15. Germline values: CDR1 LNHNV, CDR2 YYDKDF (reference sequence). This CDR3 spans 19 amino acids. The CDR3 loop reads CATSRDLFGRAPGAYEQYF. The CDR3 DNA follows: TGTGCCACCAGCAGAGATCTTTTCGGGAGGGCTCCTGGGGCCTACGAGCAGTACTTC. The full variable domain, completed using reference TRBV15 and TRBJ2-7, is DAMVIQNPRYQVTQFGKPVTLSCSQTLNHNVMYWYQQKSSQAPKLLFHYYDKDFNNEADTPDNFQSRRPNTSFCFLDIRSPGLGDTAMYLCATSRDLFGRAPGAYEQYFGPGTRLTVT.

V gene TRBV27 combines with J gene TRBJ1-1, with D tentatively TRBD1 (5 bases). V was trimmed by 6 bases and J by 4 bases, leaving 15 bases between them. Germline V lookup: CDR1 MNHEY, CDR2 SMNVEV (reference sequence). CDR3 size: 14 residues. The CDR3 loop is CASSLWGDGTEAFF. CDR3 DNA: TGTGCCAGCAGCCTGTGGGGGGATGGCACTGAAGCTTTCTTT.

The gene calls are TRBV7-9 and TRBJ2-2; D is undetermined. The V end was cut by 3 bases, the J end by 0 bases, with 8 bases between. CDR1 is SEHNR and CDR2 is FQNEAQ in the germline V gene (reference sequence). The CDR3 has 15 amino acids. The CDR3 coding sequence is TGTGCCAGCAGCTTCCGGGTACCGAACACCGGGGAGCTGTTTTTT. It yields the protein CASSFRVPNTGELFF.

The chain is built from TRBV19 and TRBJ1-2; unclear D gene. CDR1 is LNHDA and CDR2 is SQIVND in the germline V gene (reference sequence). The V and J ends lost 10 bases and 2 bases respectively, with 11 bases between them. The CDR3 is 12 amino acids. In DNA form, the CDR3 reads TGTGCCACCAAGTCCAGGAACTATGGCTACACCTTC. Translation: CATKSRNYGYTF. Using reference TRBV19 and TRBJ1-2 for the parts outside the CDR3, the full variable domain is DGGITQSPKYLFRKEGQNVTLSCEQNLNHDAMYWYRQDPGQGLRLIYYSQIVNDFQKGDIAEGYSVSREKKESFPLTVTSAQKNPTAFYLCATKSRNYGYTFGSGTRLTVV.